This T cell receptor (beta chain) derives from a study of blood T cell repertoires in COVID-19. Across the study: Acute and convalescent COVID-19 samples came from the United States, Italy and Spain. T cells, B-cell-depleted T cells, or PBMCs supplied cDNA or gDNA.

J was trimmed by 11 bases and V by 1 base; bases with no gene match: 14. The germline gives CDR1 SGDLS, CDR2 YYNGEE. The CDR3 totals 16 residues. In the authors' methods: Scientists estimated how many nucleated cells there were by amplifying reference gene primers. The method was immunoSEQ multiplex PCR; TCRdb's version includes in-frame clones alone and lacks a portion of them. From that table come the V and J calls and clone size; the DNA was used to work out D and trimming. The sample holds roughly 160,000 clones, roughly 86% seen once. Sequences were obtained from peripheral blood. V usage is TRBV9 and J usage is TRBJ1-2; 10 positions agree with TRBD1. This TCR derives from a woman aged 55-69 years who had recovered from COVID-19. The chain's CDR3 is CASSVSWAGQGTGYTF. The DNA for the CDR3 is TGTGCCAGCAGCGTATCTTGGGCGGGACAGGGGACAGGGTACACCTTC.